These 10 T cell receptor beta chains originate from one sample sequenced in a study of CXCR3-negative and CXCR3-positive naive CD8 T cells. Study-wide findings and caveats: The study found more hydrophobic TRB CDR3s in CXCR3-positive naive cells than in CXCR3-negative naive cells.

Libraries of TRB cDNA were made by 5' RACE and carried UMIs. TCRdb reprocessed the 5' RACE reads, keeping one entry per CDR3 protein, no DNA. In all, the sample yields about 89,000 distinct CDR3 sequences. Their cognate antigens are unknown. Material: naive CXCR3+ CD8+ T cells from blood. Subset described: CD45RO-CCR7+CD27+CD95- naive CD8+ T cells expressing CXCR3 (TNR3+). These receptor sequences come from a human donor in good health. Some clones in this sample may be carry-over from other donors' samples.

The gene calls are TRBV20-1 and TRBJ2-5; TCRdb's D gene call, TRBD2, goes unchecked for lack of DNA. This CDR3 has 14 residues. Looked up from germline, CDR1 is DFQATT and CDR2 is SNEGSKA (reference sequence). This CDR3 is CSARDLGEGETQYF.

The rearrangement links TRBV20-1 to TRBJ1-2; TCRdb's D gene call, TRBD1, goes unchecked for lack of DNA. CDR3 size: 17 residues. The germline CDR1 and CDR2 sequences are DFQATT and SNEGSKA (reference sequence). Here the CDR3 reads CSARRTGGEAPNYGYTF.

The chain links TRBV3-1 to TRBJ2-1; TCRdb returns TRBD2, unconfirmable since there is no DNA. CDR3 length equals 15 residues. In germline, CDR1 is LGHDT, CDR2 YNNKEL (reference sequence). CDR3 residues: CASSQPTSGNNEQFF.

This sequence joins TRBV29-1 and TRBJ1-2; TCRdb names TRBD1, which stays unverified in the absence of DNA. Germline V gene lookup returns CDR1 SQVTM and CDR2 ANQGSEA. This CDR3 comprises 15 residues. CDR3 sequence: CSVEGQGADYRGYTF.

V gene TRBV9 combines with J gene TRBJ2-5. The CDR3 covers 13 residues. Germline values: CDR1 SGDLS, CDR2 YYNGEE. The CDR3 loop is CASSAWEQETQYF.

This CDR3 is CSVEIPGQETQYF. The chain uses TRBV29-1 and TRBJ2-5. The CDR3 is made up of 13 amino acids. The germline gives CDR1 SQVTM, CDR2 ANQGSEA.

This chain uses TRBV6-5 with TRBJ2-5; there is no DNA to check the TCRdb D call of TRBD1. This CDR3 region has 14 residues. Germline V gene sequence: CDR1 MNHEY, CDR2 SVGAGI. The CDR3 is CASSFRGYQETQYF.

The V and J genes are TRBV27 and TRBJ2-3; the TCRdb call, TRBD2, lacks DNA for checking. Looked up from germline, CDR1 is MNHEY and CDR2 is SMNVEV (reference sequence). This CDR3 region has 14 residues. The CDR3 reads CASSFGGLTDTQYF.

The V and J genes are TRBV7-9 and TRBJ2-7. The CDR3 runs 14 residues. Per germline, CDR1 SEHNR and CDR2 FQNEAQ (reference sequence). The CDR3 protein is CASSLNPSSYEQYF.

The chain joins TRBV30 to TRBJ1-5; TCRdb's D call, TRBD1, is unchecked because there is no DNA. Germline V gives CDR1 GTSNPN, CDR2 SVGIG (reference sequence). The CDR3 is 14 amino acids. This CDR3 is CAWRNRDSNQPQHF.